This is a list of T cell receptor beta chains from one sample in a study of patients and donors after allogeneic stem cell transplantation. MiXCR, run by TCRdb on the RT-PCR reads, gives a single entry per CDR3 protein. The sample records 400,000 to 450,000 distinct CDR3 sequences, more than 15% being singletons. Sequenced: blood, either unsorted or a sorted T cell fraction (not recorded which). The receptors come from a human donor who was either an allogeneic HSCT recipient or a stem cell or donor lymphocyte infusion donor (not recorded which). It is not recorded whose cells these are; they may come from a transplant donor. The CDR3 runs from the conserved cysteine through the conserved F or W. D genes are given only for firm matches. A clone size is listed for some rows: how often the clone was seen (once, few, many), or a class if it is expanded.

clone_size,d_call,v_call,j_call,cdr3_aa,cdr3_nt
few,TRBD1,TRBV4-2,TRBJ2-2,CASSQGQGANTGELFF,TGTGCCAGCAGCCAGGGACAGGGGGCGAACACCGGGGAGCTGTTTTTT
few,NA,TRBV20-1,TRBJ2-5,CSWKRETQYF,TGCAGTTGGAAGAGGGAGACCCAGTACTTC
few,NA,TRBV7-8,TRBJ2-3,CASSRDFPYTDTQYF,TGTGCCAGCAGCCGAGACTTCCCCTACACAGATACGCAGTATTTT
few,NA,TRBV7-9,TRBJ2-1,CASSFGPSHNEQFF,TGTGCCAGCAGCTTCGGGCCCAGCCACAATGAGCAGTTCTTC
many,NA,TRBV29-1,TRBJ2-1,CSVAGQGGHNEQFF,TGCAGCGTTGCTGGGCAGGGGGGGCACAATGAGCAGTTCTTC
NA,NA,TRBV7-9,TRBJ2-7,CASSFSHEQYF,TGTGCCAGCAGCTTTTCCCACGAGCAGTACTTC
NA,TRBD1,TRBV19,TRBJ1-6,CASSRAGGQNSPLHF,TGTGCCAGTAGTAGGGCAGGGGGCCAGAATTCACCCCTCCACTTT
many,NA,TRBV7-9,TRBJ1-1,CASSSTLGPQNTEAFF,TGTGCCAGCAGCTCCACCCTGGGACCGCAGAACACTGAAGCTTTCTTT
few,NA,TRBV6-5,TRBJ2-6,CASSSQWGRSSGANVLTF,TGTGCCAGCAGTTCCCAGTGGGGACGTAGCTCTGGGGCCAACGTCCTGACTTTC
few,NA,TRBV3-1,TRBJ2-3,CASSQVENTDTQYF,TGTGCCAGCAGCCAAGTAGAAAACACAGATACGCAGTATTTT
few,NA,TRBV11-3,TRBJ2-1,CASSLVRNNEQFF,TGTGCCAGCAGCTTAGTGAGGAACAATGAGCAGTTCTTC
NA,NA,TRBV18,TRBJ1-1,CASSPAGRNEAFF,TGTGCCAGCTCACCAGCAGGGCGAAATGAAGCTTTCTTT
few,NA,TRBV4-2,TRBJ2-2,CASRKGAGELFF,TGTGCCAGCAGGAAGGGGGCCGGGGAGCTGTTTTTT
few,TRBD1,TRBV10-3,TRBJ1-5,CAISDRDRSNQPQHF,TGTGCCATCAGTGACCGGGACAGGAGCAATCAGCCCCAGCATTTT
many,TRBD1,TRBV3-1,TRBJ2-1,CASSPEGTGAYNEQFF,TGTGCCAGCAGCCCGGAGGGGACAGGGGCCTACAATGAGCAGTTCTTC
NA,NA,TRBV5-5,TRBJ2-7,CASSRAGNSYEQYF,TGTGCCAGCAGCCGGGCAGGAAACTCCTACGAGCAGTACTTC
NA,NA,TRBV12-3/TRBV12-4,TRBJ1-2,CATYGGLRGDFYGYTF,TGTGCCACCTACGGGGGGTTACGGGGAGACTTCTATGGCTACACCTTC
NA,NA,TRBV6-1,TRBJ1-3,CASSATGSPGNTIYF,TGTGCCAGCAGTGCAACCGGGAGCCCTGGAAACACCATATATTTT
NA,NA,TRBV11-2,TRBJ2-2,CASSPSRGLARGTGELFF,TGTGCCAGCAGCCCCTCAAGGGGCCTAGCCCGTGGCACCGGGGAGCTGTTTTTT
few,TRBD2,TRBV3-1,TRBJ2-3,CASSQDTGTRGERDTQYF,TGTGCCAGCAGCCAGGACACAGGAACGCGGGGGGAAAGAGATACGCAGTATTTT
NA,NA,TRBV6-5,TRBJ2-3,CASSRDYTQYF,TGTGCCAGCAGCAGGGATTATACGCAGTATTTT
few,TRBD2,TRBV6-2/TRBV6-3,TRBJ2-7,CASSYLAGEEQYF,TGTGCCAGCAGTTACCTAGCGGGAGAGGAGCAGTACTTC
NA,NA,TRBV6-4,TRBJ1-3,CASSDRSAAGTFSGNTIYF,TGTGCCAGCAGTGACCGGAGCGCGGCAGGAACCTTCTCTGGAAACACCATATATTTT
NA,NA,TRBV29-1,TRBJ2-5,CSVVSGEETQYF,TGCAGCGTTGTAAGTGGAGAAGAGACCCAGTACTTC
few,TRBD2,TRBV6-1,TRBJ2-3,CASSPRLAGDYTDTQYF,TGTGCCAGCAGTCCCAGACTAGCGGGGGACTACACAGATACGCAGTATTTT
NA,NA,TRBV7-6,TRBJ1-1,CASSLVPEWAWGTEAFF,TGTGCCAGCAGCTTAGTCCCGGAGTGGGCCTGGGGCACTGAAGCTTTCTTT
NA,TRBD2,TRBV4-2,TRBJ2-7,CASSQESPTSGSSYEQYF,TGTGCCAGCAGCCAAGAGTCCCCCACTAGCGGAAGCTCCTACGAGCAGTACTTC
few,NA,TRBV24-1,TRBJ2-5,CATSDFSDETQYF,TGTGCCACCAGTGATTTCTCCGATGAGACCCAGTACTTC
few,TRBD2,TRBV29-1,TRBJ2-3,CSAGTSGPLTDTQYF,TGCAGCGCTGGGACTAGCGGACCGCTCACAGATACGCAGTATTTT
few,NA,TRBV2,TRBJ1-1,CASNIGGNTEAFF,TGTGCCAGCAACATAGGGGGTAACACTGAAGCTTTCTTT
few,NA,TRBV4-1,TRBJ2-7,CASSQEAVRDNEQYF,TGCGCCAGCAGCCAAGAGGCGGTAAGGGACAACGAGCAGTACTTC
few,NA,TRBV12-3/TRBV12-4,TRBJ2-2,CASSFEGGTGELFF,TGTGCCAGCAGTTTTGAGGGCGGCACCGGGGAGCTGTTTTTT
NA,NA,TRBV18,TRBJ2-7,CASSNREGTFGIYEQYF,TGTGCCAGCTCAAACCGAGAAGGGACGTTCGGGATTTACGAGCAGTACTTC
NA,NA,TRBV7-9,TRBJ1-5,CASSLDGDHQPQHF,TGTGCCAGCAGCTTGGACGGAGATCATCAGCCCCAGCATTTT
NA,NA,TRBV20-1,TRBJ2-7,CSARGKLTQRATYEQYF,TGCAGTGCTAGAGGGAAGTTGACACAGCGGGCAACCTACGAGCAGTACTTC
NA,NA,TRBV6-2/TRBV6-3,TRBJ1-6,CASSYVGSGSPLHF,TGTGCCAGCAGTTACGTGGGATCAGGTTCACCCCTCCACTTT
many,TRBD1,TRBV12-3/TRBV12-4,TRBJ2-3,CASSLGGQGTDTQYF,TGTGCCAGCAGCTTGGGGGGACAGGGCACAGATACGCAGTATTTT
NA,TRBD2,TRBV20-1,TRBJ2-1,CSERGAGGGNEQFF,TGCAGTGAAAGAGGGGCGGGGGGAGGCAATGAGCAGTTCTTC
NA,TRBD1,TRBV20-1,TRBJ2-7,CSAPGQGHEQYF,TGCAGTGCTCCCGGACAGGGCCACGAGCAGTACTTC
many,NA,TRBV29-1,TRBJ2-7,CSVQDWVSLNEQYF,TGCAGCGTTCAAGATTGGGTGTCGCTAAACGAGCAGTACTTC
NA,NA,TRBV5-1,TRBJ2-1,CASSLENWGNEQFF,TGCGCCAGCAGCTTGGAGAATTGGGGCAATGAGCAGTTCTTC
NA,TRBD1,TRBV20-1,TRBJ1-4,CSARDAQGGEKLFF,TGCAGTGCTAGAGACGCTCAGGGGGGAGAAAAACTGTTTTTT
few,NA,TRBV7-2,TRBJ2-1,CASSRGPYNEQFF,TGTGCCAGCAGTCGCGGGCCGTACAATGAGCAGTTCTTC
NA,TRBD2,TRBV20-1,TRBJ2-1,CSASFPQLAGAYNEQFF,TGCAGTGCTAGTTTCCCCCAACTAGCGGGGGCCTACAATGAGCAGTTCTTC
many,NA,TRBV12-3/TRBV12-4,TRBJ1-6,CASSFQGSYNSPLHF,TGTGCCAGCAGTTTTCAGGGGTCCTATAATTCACCCCTCCACTTT
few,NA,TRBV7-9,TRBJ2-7,CASSLAEEQYF,TGTGCCAGCAGCTTAGCGGAAGAGCAGTACTTC
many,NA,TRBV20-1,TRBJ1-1,CSARGGQGGTEAFF,TGCAGTGCTAGAGGCGGGCAGGGCGGCACTGAAGCTTTCTTT
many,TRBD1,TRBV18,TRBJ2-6,CASSLTTGTGANVLTF,TGTGCCAGCTCACTAACGACAGGGACTGGGGCCAACGTCCTGACTTTC
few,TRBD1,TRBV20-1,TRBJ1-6,CSARAADRAGRDSPLHF,TGCAGTGCTAGAGCTGCCGACAGGGCGGGTCGTGATTCACCCCTCCACTTT
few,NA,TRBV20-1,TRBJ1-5,CSARSQQPQHF,TGCAGTGCTAGGTCGCAACAGCCCCAGCATTTT
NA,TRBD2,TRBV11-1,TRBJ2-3,CASSSRLAGTDTQYF,TGTGCCAGCAGCTCTCGACTAGCGGGGACAGATACGCAGTATTTT
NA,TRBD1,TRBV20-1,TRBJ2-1,CSASYRDRGRNEQFF,TGCAGTGCTAGTTACAGGGACAGGGGTCGCAATGAGCAGTTCTTC
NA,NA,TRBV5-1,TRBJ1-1,CASSPMVGNTEAFF,TGCGCCAGCAGCCCCATGGTAGGGAACACTGAAGCTTTCTTT
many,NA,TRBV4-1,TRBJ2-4,CASSSNGLESAKNIQYF,TGCGCCAGCAGCTCAAATGGACTGGAGTCAGCCAAAAACATTCAGTACTTC
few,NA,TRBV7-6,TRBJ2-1,CASSPLRGRDYNEQFF,TGTGCCAGCAGCCCTTTGAGGGGGAGGGATTACAATGAGCAGTTCTTC